These 17 T cell receptor beta chains came from one sample sequenced in a study of blood T cells in healthy people across ages. The second PCR ran roughly 7 to 12 cycles with a sample-barcoded 5' primer and J-beta primers. Each CDR3 protein is one row after TCRdb ran MiXCR on the 5' RACE reads. The table records more than 1,400,000 distinct CDR3 sequences, about 43% of them present only once. The sample taken for sequencing was blood. These TCRs come from a woman between 18 and 30 years old in good health.

The chain links TRBV12-3 or TRBV12-4 to TRBJ2-3; maybe TRBD2 (7 bases). Trimming left V 3 bases short and J 2 bases short, with 15 bases between. The CDR3 contains 16 residues. CDR3 sequence: CASSFTGRGFTDTQYF. The DNA of the CDR3 is TGTGCCAGCAGTTTTACGGGGAGGGGGTTCACAGATACGCAGTATTTT.

The rearrangement joins TRBV29-1 to TRBJ2-5; TRBD1 might be the D (5 bases). With 6 bases removed from V and 7 bases from J, the gap between germline ends came to 9 bases. Germline V lookup: CDR1 SQVTM, CDR2 ANQGSEA. This CDR3 is built from 10 residues. The chain's CDR3 is CSVGDGTQYF. The CDR3 bases are TGCAGCGTAGGGGATGGGACCCAGTACTTC.

This clonotype came up a few times. This chain joins TRBV4-1 and TRBJ2-5; 10 bases agree with TRBD1. The J segment lost 11 bases and the V segment lost 4 bases, leaving 13 bases of the junction unmatched. This CDR3 contains 15 residues. The germline V gene has CDR1 MGHRA and CDR2 YSYEKL. The CDR3 nucleotides read TGCGCCAGCAGCCGCACCGGGACAGGGGTAATTGAGCAGTACTTC. This encodes CASSRTGTGVIEQYF.

In its sample, this clonotype was seen a few times. The rearrangement links TRBV4-1 to TRBJ2-7, with D maybe TRBD1 (6 bases). CDR3 length: 16 amino acids. V was cut by 4 bases and J by 1 base, with 17 bases left in between. In germline, CDR1 is MGHRA, CDR2 YSYEKL. CDR3 region: CASSPGEGEPSYEQYF. As DNA, the CDR3 is TGCGCCAGCAGCCCGGGCGAGGGGGAACCTTCCTACGAGCAGTACTTC.

The rearrangement uses TRBV11-3 and TRBJ1-6, with D unresolved. Germline V CDR1 and CDR2: SGHNT, YENEEA. V was trimmed by 2 bases and J by 5 bases, leaving 4 bases between them. The CDR3 length is 13 residues. The CDR3 reads CASSLRNNSPLHF. The CDR3 DNA reads as TGTGCCAGCAGCTTAAGGAATAATTCACCCCTCCACTTT.

V and J are TRBV27 and TRBJ2-3; 11 nucleotides line up with TRBD2. In germline, CDR1 is MNHEY, CDR2 SMNVEV (reference sequence). CDR3 length: 16 amino acids. V lost 4 bases, J lost 8 bases, and 11 bases stayed unmatched. The CDR3 sequence: CASSSLPLAGEGTQYF. The CDR3 DNA reads as TGTGCCAGCAGTTCCCTCCCACTAGCGGGAGAGGGTACGCAGTATTTT.

This clonotype was observed a few times. This chain joins TRBV7-2 and TRBJ2-7; weak D call: TRBD2 (6 bases). Germline CDR1 SGHTA, CDR2 FQGNSA. This CDR3 comprises 15 residues. Trimming stripped 3 bases from V and 7 bases from J, with 19 bases between. The CDR3: CASSLGLPSNNEQYF. DNA for the CDR3: TGTGCCAGCAGCTTGGGACTCCCCTCTAACAATGAGCAGTACTTC.

The chain uses TRBV21-1 and TRBJ2-4. TRBV21-1 is reported as a pseudogene. CDR3 length equals 14 residues. The DNA of the CDR3 is TGTGCCAGCAGTACTCTTCGAGCCAAAAACATTCAGTACTTC. Its translation: CASSTLRAKNIQYF.

The chain has TRBV12-3 or TRBV12-4 and TRBJ2-1; 8 nucleotides match TRBD2. This CDR3 has 18 amino acids. V trimming: 1 base; J trimming: 0 bases; junction bases outside the gene matches: 8. CDR3 in amino acids: CASSLGTSRLHSYNEQFF. The CDR3 DNA reads TGTGCCAGCAGTTTAGGGACTAGCAGGCTCCACTCCTACAATGAGCAGTTCTTC.

This clonotype came up a few times. The chain recombines TRBV12-3 or TRBV12-4 with TRBJ2-4; D is perhaps TRBD1 or TRBD2 (5 bases each). TRBJ2-7 explains the end of the DNA better; the J call may be wrong. CDR3 length: 12 residues. The CDR3 sequence is CASSRDGDEQYF. The CDR3 DNA reads TGTGCCAGCAGCCGGGACGGCGACGAGCAGTACTTC.

Here the CDR3 reads CASSLFKGVNTGELFF. The CDR3 DNA reads TGTGCCAGCAGCTTATTTAAGGGAGTTAACACCGGGGAGCTGTTTTTT. The chain has TRBV13 and TRBJ2-2; D might be TRBD2 (5 bases). The CDR3 runs to 16 residues. The V gene lost 2 bases and the J gene lost 2 bases, with 12 bases spanning the gap. Germline CDR1 and CDR2: PRHDT and FYEKMQ (reference sequence).

This clonotype was observed a handful of times. This sequence joins TRBV3-1 and TRBJ2-1, with 9 nucleotides matching TRBD2. The germline V gene encodes CDR1 LGHDT and CDR2 YNNKEL (reference sequence). The CDR3 has 16 residues. The V gene end was trimmed by 3 bases and the J gene end by 1 base; junction bases not matched to a gene: 4. CDR3 sequence (DNA): TGTGCCAGCAGCCACCGCGGGGGGGCGTCCTACAATGAGCAGTTCTTC. This encodes CASSHRGGASYNEQFF.

The J gene is TRBJ2-3, the V gene TRBV7-3, with TRBD2 as a possible D gene (5 bases). This CDR3 region has 14 residues. The germline V and J ends were trimmed by 2 bases and 7 bases, with 13 bases remaining between them. The germline gives CDR1 SGHTA, CDR2 FQGTGA. The CDR3 sequence is CASSLGLSANTQYF. CDR3 in DNA: TGTGCCAGCAGCTTAGGACTGTCTGCAAATACGCAGTATTTT.

V and J are TRBV20-1 and TRBJ2-1; TRBD1 or TRBD2 may be the D gene (6 bases each). The J call may be mistaken, given a closer DNA end match to TRBJ2-7. The CDR3 is 16 amino acids. Germline values: CDR1 DFQATT, CDR2 SNEGSKA (reference sequence). The chain's CDR3 is CSASASRGRSYNEQYF. The CDR3 region has the DNA TGCAGTGCTTCCGCGTCCCGGGGGCGCTCCTACAATGAGCAGTACTTC.

The rearrangement uses TRBV12-3 or TRBV12-4 and TRBJ2-2; TRBD1 agrees at 9 bases. V lost 2 bases, J lost 6 bases, and 7 bases stayed unmatched. The CDR3 spans 16 residues. CDR3 nucleotide sequence: TGTGCCAGCAGTTTACCGGGGACAGGGTTAGCCGGGGAGCTGTTTTTT. Translated: CASSLPGTGLAGELFF.

This clonotype has just a few counts. The chain carries TRBV28 and TRBJ1-2; D is ambiguous. The V gene's germline CDR1 is MDHEN and CDR2 SYDVKM. The CDR3 runs to 15 residues. V lost 3 bases to trimming and J lost 7 bases, with 18 bases between them. DNA for the CDR3: TGTGCCAGCAGTTTCCAGTTAACGGGGAAAGGTGGCTACACCTTC. Its translation: CASSFQLTGKGGYTF.

The chain carries TRBV7-2 and TRBJ2-1, with 9 bases that match TRBD2. Unmatched junction bases numbered 7, after V lost 3 bases and J lost 7 bases. Germline V gene sequence: CDR1 SGHTA, CDR2 FQGNSA. This CDR3 has 15 residues. CDR3 sequence: CASSLGTSKNNEQFF. The CDR3 coding sequence is TGTGCCAGCAGCTTGGGGACTAGCAAAAATAATGAGCAGTTCTTC.